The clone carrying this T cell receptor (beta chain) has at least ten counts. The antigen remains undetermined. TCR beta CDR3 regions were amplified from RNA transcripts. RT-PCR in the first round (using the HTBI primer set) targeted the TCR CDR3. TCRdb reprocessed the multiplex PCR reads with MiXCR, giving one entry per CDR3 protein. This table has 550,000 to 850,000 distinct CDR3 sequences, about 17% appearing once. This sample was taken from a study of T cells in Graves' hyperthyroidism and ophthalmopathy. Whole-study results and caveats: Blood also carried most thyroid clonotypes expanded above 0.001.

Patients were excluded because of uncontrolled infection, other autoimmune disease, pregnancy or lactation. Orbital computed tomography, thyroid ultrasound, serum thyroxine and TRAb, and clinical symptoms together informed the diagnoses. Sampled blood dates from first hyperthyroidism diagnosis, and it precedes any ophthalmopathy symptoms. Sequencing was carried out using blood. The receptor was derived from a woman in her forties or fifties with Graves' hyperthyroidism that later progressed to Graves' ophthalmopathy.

The CDR3 is CSARGTARNTEAFF. CDR3 DNA: TGCAGTGCTAGAGGGACAGCGAGGAACACTGAAGCTTTCTTT. The chain recombines TRBV20-1 with TRBJ1-1, with D possibly matching TRBD1 (6 bases). In germline, CDR1 is DFQATT, CDR2 SNEGSKA (reference sequence). V lost 1 base and J 1 base, leaving 10 bases between the germline ends. CDR3 length: 14 residues.